These T cell receptor beta chains were read from a single sample in a study of shared clonotypes between healthy human individuals. TCRdb keeps only in-frame clones here, not all; method: immunoSEQ multiplex PCR. Seen here are over 1.4 million clones, about 96% observed once, and the top ten hold 1% to 1.5%. Input material: naive CD4+ T cells sorted from blood. These receptors came from a man aged 25-40 years in good health. The CDR3 runs from the conserved cysteine through the conserved F or W.

>TRBV29-1
CSAGWGTYEQYF
>TRBV7-9
CASSPETGVISPLHF
>TRBV7-6
CASSLAGSYEQYF
>TRBV6-6
CASSFQTGWRNTIYF
>TRBV28
CASSVNPGEYSNQPQHF
>TRBV7-2
CASSRTDATYEQYF
>TRBV28
CASRQTPETQYF
>TRBV7-6
CASSSSLSETQYF
>TRBV18
CASSLYSNQPQHF
>TRBV2
CASRVQGFSNQPQHF
>TRBV6-5
CASSYHQANYGYTF
>TRBV25-1
CASSDGGGQPQHF
>TRBV5-5
CASSLVGGEQKLFF
>TRBV7-8
CASSLSRPYSNQPQHF
>TRBV6-5
CASSFRGVADTQYF
>TRBV5-4
CASSRAGTENTEAFF
>TRBV6-9
CPEWSAVHF
>TRBV10-3
CAISVVAGVISHEQYF
>TRBV28
CASTRQGPYTGELFF
>TRBV5-3
CARSLLLSGRHEQYF
>TRBV7-9
CASSLLPGQGGQPQHF
>TRBV28
CASILPGTGVGEQYF
>TRBV4-1
CASGYRVGEQYF
>TRBV7-2
CASSKGGGGRYEQYF
>TRBV11-2
CASSLTGTVRWETQYF
>TRBV5-5
CASSWTSGSTDTQYF
>TRBV11-2
CASSLVPGQNGYTF
>TRBV5-1
CASSLRQGVYEQYF
>TRBV28
CASSLYNEQFF
>TRBV25-1
CASRSVGGTEAFF
>TRBV7-2
CASSLLGVYNEQFF
>TRBV11-2
CASYRGGTTNTGELFF
>TRBV30
CAWSSLSEQYF
>TRBV5-1
CASSLTRTGSTLYGYTF
>TRBV28
CASSFSHSYAYEQYF
>TRBV2
CASSGGTNQETQYF
>TRBV5-1
CASRMGTEVNTEAFF
>TRBV14
CASSQGQAFSYEQYF
>TRBV28
CASSFQGGMTGELFF
>TRBV18
CASSPSIVINSGNTIYF
>TRBV9
CASSPRTGENTIYF
>TRBV28
CASSLSSGSLKTQYF
>TRBV2
CASRDRPTDTQYF
>TRBV7-9
CASSFRSDTQYF
>TRBV6-5
CASRRQGEWGYEQYF
>TRBV5-4
CASSLVPGIYEQYF
>TRBV5-1
CASSLGLHSSYNEQFF
>TRBV5-1
CASSWGAETYEQYF
>TRBV9
CASSARTGGNYGYTF
>TRBV6-6
CASREVQGVDTGELFF
>TRBV7-8
CASAAGSYGYTF
>TRBV7-2
CASSLEVSGANVLTF
>TRBV6-1
CASSDRFYEQYF
>TRBV7-7
CASSRGGTGLAVQFF